This T cell receptor (beta chain) originates from a study of shared clonotypes between healthy human individuals. Across the whole study: A couple of women and a few men aged 18 to 49 made up the donors. Whole-study findings and limits: Represented genetic and exposure-history diversity was restricted by having few donors.

The data were produced by immunoSEQ multiplex PCR, yet TCRdb's version contains in-frame clones alone and is incomplete. Of approximately 470,000 clones listed, approximately 81% were seen once; the top ten hold about 13%. V was cut by 3 bases and J by 8 bases, with 7 bases left in between. The germline CDR1 and CDR2 sequences are ENHRY and SYGVKD. The CDR3 runs 11 residues. This clone came up many times. The antigen remains undetermined. This clonotype originated in a woman in her thirties or forties in good health. Some clones in this sample may be carry-over from other donors' samples. Specimen: PBMCs. The chain has TRBV10-3 and TRBJ1-1, with no clear D. CDR3 loop: CAISEDLEAFF. The CDR3 DNA follows: TGTGCCATCAGTGAAGATTTGGAAGCTTTCTTT.